This T cell receptor (beta chain) is from a study of T cells in women clearing cervical HPV infection. Overall study: Case blood was drawn when the lesion was first found; control blood after infection became undetectable. Study-wide results and caveats: T-cell numbers per sample were unknown and may explain richness differences.

Dot-blot hybridization genotyped cervical HPV amplified with MY09/MY11 PCR. In regard to this clone: Its antigen is as yet unknown. The read falls 3 residues short of the CDR3 end, and the missing part is taken from the germline J gene.

Here immunoSEQ multiplex PCR was the method, and the copy in TCRdb shows in-frame clones only, minus some. This sample's table reports roughly 40,000 clones. CDR1 is KGHSH, CDR2 LQKENI, per germline. This CDR3 spans 14 amino acids. This sequence joins TRBV18 and TRBJ1-2; no firm D call. This sequence was found in a woman aged 18 to 75 with a cervical HPV16 infection that either progressed to CIN3+ or cleared (not recorded which). Sample: blood buffy coat. The CDR3 bases that were read are TGTGCCAGCTCACCATCCGTGCGGGCAGATACC. It translates to CASSPSVRADT. The CDR3 reads in full as CASSPSVRADTYTF.